What follows is one T cell receptor (beta chain) and its context. As yet, its antigen is unknown. The Oncomine TCR Beta short-read assay sequenced DNA from cultured CD4+ T cells. Researchers extracted genomic DNA from CD4+ T cells that had been cultured. One entry per CDR3 protein, called by TCRdb with MiXCR from the PCR reads. The sample includes 6,500 to 8,000 distinct CDR3 sequences, around 32% of them seen just once. This sample was included in a study of vaccination and CD4 T cells after COVID-19. About the research overall: From HCoV-229E, HCoV-OC43, HCoV-NL63 and SARS-CoV-2, overlapping spike peptides were used to stimulate the cells.

V lost 0 bases and J 5 bases, leaving 16 bases between the germline ends. Germline V gene data show CDR1 as DFQATT and CDR2 as SNEGSKA (reference sequence). This CDR3 region has 15 residues. Treatment reported: approximately 9-day PBMC culture with coronavirus spike peptide pools or control peptides (ViraFEST assay). During the years 2011-2018, before the COVID-19 pandemic, the unexposed donor's CD4+ T cells were collected. PBMCs were cultured at around 2 million per well with approximately 9.3 IU/ml IL-2 and approximately 9.4 ug/ml peptide pools. Upon completion of around nine days of culture, CD4+ T cells were isolated via negative selection. Study-level points and caveats: Median numbers of SARS-CoV-2-reactive clonotypes increased from 21 to 38 (not a significant change).

V and J are TRBV20-1 and TRBJ2-5, with D perhaps being TRBD1 or TRBD2 (5 bases each). This receptor was identified in a human donor in good health. The material sequenced was CD4+ T cells from blood, cultured in vitro. The CDR3 spells CSARELRAREETQYF. For the CDR3, the DNA is TGCAGTGCTAGAGAACTCAGGGCCAGGGAGGAGACCCAGTACTTC.